This TCR beta chain was sequenced for a study of blood T cell repertoires in COVID-19. Across the study: Sample material is recorded as cDNA or gDNA derived from T cells, B-cell-depleted T cells, or PBMCs.

Germline values: CDR1 MNHEY, CDR2 SVGEGT. This CDR3 contains 13 residues. V lost 6 bases and J lost 4; bases outside the gene matches: 5. In the source study's methods: Using reference gene primer amplification, nucleated cell counts were estimated. TCRdb keeps only in-frame clones here, not all; method: immunoSEQ multiplex PCR. V and J calls and clone size are as listed in that table; D and trimming were resolved from the DNA. The table shows tens of thousands of clones, with less than 90% occurring only once. The sequencing input was peripheral blood. This receptor was taken from a man aged 55 to 70 with active or convalescent COVID-19. The chain carries TRBV6-2 or TRBV6-3 and TRBJ1-2; 7 bases match TRBD1. CDR3 protein: CASSSGTVYGYTF. Here the CDR3 DNA reads TGTGCCAGCAGCTCCGGGACAGTCTATGGCTACACCTTC.